These 15 T cell receptor beta chains came from one sample sequenced in a study of response to subunit inactivated influenza vaccine. TCRdb used MiXCR to reprocess the RT-PCR reads, holding one entry per CDR3 protein. The repertoire holds under 550,000 distinct CDR3 sequences, with 6.5% to 8% as singletons. The specimen was PBMCs from blood, collected less than 30 months after vaccination. These receptors originate from a man aged 50 to 69 who received an inactivated influenza vaccine.

The rearrangement links TRBV29-1 to TRBJ2-4; 8 nucleotides match TRBD2. J was trimmed by 6 bases and V by 0 bases; bases with no gene match: 10. The CDR3 totals 16 residues. CDR1 SQVTM and CDR2 ANQGSEA come from the germline V gene. CDR3 coding DNA: TGCAGCGTTGAAGATGTCGAGACGGCGGGGGGAAACATTCAGTACTTC. This translates into CSVEDVETAGGNIQYF.

This clonotype was seen many times. The chain has TRBV20-1 and TRBJ1-5; 7 bases fit TRBD1. V shed 5 bases, J shed 5 bases, and the junction held 6 bases outside the gene matches. CDR1 is DFQATT and CDR2 is SNEGSKA in the germline V gene (reference sequence). The CDR3 covers 13 residues. CDR3 coding DNA: TGCAGTGCTTCAAGACAGGGCGATCAGCCCCAGCATTTT. Amino acid sequence: CSASRQGDQPQHF.

V and J are TRBV6-5 and TRBJ2-1; D remains ambiguous. Germline V CDR1 and CDR2: MNHEY, SVGAGI. This CDR3 region has 12 residues. V lost 2 bases, J lost 9 bases, and 8 bases lay in between. The CDR3 region has the DNA TGTGCCAGCAGTTACCAAGGTAGTGAGCAGTTCTTC. Residues: CASSYQGSEQFF.

This clonotype was detected a few times. The chain joins TRBV20-1 to TRBJ2-1, with D possibly called TRBD1 or TRBD2 (5 bases each). This CDR3 has 13 amino acids. Germline loops: CDR1 DFQATT, CDR2 SNEGSKA (reference sequence). V lost 6 bases, J lost 2 bases, and 11 bases lay in between. The CDR3 protein is CSAPGQAYNEQFF. The CDR3 bases are TGCAGTGCCCCGGGGCAGGCCTACAATGAGCAGTTCTTC.

The rearrangement uses TRBV5-1 and TRBJ2-7; 9 nucleotides line up with TRBD1. The junction had 10 bases not matched to a gene; V was cut back by 5 bases and J by 4 bases. CDR1 and CDR2 (germline): SGHRS, YFSETQ. This CDR3 has 15 amino acids. DNA for the CDR3: TGCGCCAGCAGTTCAAGACAGGGGGAATCGTACGAGCAGTACTTC. It translates to CASSSRQGESYEQYF. Variable domain in full (rest from reference TRBV5-1 and TRBJ2-7): KAGVTQTPRYLIKTRGQQVTLSCSPISGHRSVSWYQQTPGQGLQFLFEYFSETQRNKGNFPGRFSGRQFSNSRSEMNVSTLELGDSALYLCASSSRQGESYEQYFGPGTRLTVT.

This clonotype was counted only a few times. One end of the junction is discordant with germline, which a read error may explain. The DNA of the CDR3 is TGTGCCACCAGTAGGCCGGAGAACACTGAAGCTTTCTTT. It is translated as CATSRPENTEAFF. The chain carries TRBV6-1 and TRBJ1-1; unclear D gene. CDR3 length: 13 amino acids. Germline assignment: CDR1 MNHNS and CDR2 SASEGT.

This clonotype occurred a few times. The chain is built from TRBV12-3 or TRBV12-4 and TRBJ2-7; a weak D match, TRBD1 (5 bases). This CDR3 region has 13 residues. V lost 6 bases and J lost 5, with 14 bases in between. The DNA of the CDR3 is TGTGCCAGCAGCCTGCTCAGGGCAGACGAGCAGTACTTC. Its protein product is CASSLLRADEQYF.

The rearrangement links TRBV7-2 to TRBJ2-1, with D tentatively TRBD2 (5 bases). In germline, CDR1 is SGHTA, CDR2 FQGNSA. V dropped 3 bases and J dropped 6 bases, with 9 bases sitting between them. The CDR3 is 13 residues long. This CDR3 is CASSLEALNEQFF. In nucleotides, the CDR3 is TGTGCCAGCAGCTTGGAGGCCCTCAATGAGCAGTTCTTC.

The table lists this clonotype with many counts. The V gene is TRBV28, the J gene TRBJ1-3, with a weak D call TRBD1 (5 bases). This CDR3 has 15 residues. Germline V gene sequence: CDR1 MDHEN, CDR2 SYDVKM. V lost 4 bases and J lost 0, with 10 bases in between. The CDR3 nucleotides are TGTGCCAGCAGTTCGGGACGGATCTCTGGAAACACCATATATTTT. It encodes CASSSGRISGNTIYF.

The sample holds many counts of this clonotype. The J gene is TRBJ2-2, the V gene TRBV4-3; D is ambiguous. The CDR3 is made up of 14 amino acids. CDR1 LGHNA and CDR2 YSLEER come from the germline V gene. Trimming stripped 4 bases from V and 6 bases from J, with 12 bases between. The CDR3 sequence: CASSLQDWSGELFF. The DNA for the CDR3 is TGCGCCAGCAGCCTTCAAGACTGGTCCGGGGAGCTGTTTTTT.

The rearrangement uses TRBV2 and TRBJ2-3, with a weak D call TRBD2 (6 bases). This CDR3 is 16 amino acids long. Trimming stripped 0 bases from V and 3 bases from J, with 13 bases between. Germline CDR1 SNHLY, CDR2 FYNNEI. Here the CDR3 DNA reads TGTGCCAGCAGTGAAGCTACCGGGAGAGGGACAGATACGCAGTATTTT. It encodes CASSEATGRGTDTQYF. Together with reference TRBV2 and TRBJ2-3, the CDR3 gives the full variable domain: EPEVTQTPSHQVTQMGQEVILRCVPISNHLYFYWYRQILGQKVEFLVSFYNNEISEKSEIFDDQFSVERPDGSNFTLKIRSTKLEDSAMYFCASSEATGRGTDTQYFGPGTRLTVL.

The table lists this clonotype with many counts. This chain links TRBV3-1 with TRBJ2-7; D perhaps matches TRBD2 (5 bases). CDR3 length: 14 residues. CDR1 is LGHDT and CDR2 is YNNKEL in the germline V gene (reference sequence). With 3 bases removed from V and 3 bases from J, the gap between germline ends came to 12 bases. CDR3 protein: CASSHLETIYEQYF. The CDR3 DNA sequence: TGTGCCAGCAGCCACCTGGAGACTATCTACGAGCAGTACTTC.

This clonotype occurred a few times. J is TRBJ2-3 and V is TRBV7-6; 11 bases fit TRBD2. Looked up from germline, CDR1 is SGHVS and CDR2 is FNYEAQ. The V gene end was trimmed by 2 bases and the J gene end by 8 bases; junction bases not matched to a gene: 12. CDR3 size: 17 residues. The CDR3 loop reads CASSLRSPASGRSTQYF. In DNA form, the CDR3 reads TGTGCCAGCAGCTTAAGGTCCCCAGCTAGCGGGAGGAGTACGCAGTATTTT.

V and J are TRBV6-1 and TRBJ2-5; 7 nucleotides match TRBD1. Germline CDR1 is MNHNS and CDR2 is SASEGT. Unmatched junction bases numbered 5, after V lost 5 bases and J lost 5 bases. This CDR3 has 13 amino acids. This CDR3 is CASSRQGIETQYF. In DNA, the CDR3 is TGTGCCAGCAGTCGACAGGGAATTGAGACCCAGTACTTC.

The chain links TRBV7-6 to TRBJ2-7; 7 nucleotides agree with TRBD2. Germline V lookup: CDR1 SGHVS, CDR2 FNYEAQ. After removal of 4 bases from V and 2 bases from J, the junction contained 5 bases not matched to a gene. The CDR3 is 14 residues long. CDR3 bases: TGTGCCAGCAGCTCGCGGGAGCGAACCTACGAGCAGTACTTC. It encodes CASSSRERTYEQYF. The variable domain in full, with the rest retrieved from reference TRBV7-6 and TRBJ2-7, is GAGVSQSPRYKVTKRGQDVALRCDPISGHVSLYWYRQALGQGPEFLTYFNYEAQQDKSGLPNDRFSAERPEGSISTLTIQRTEQRDSAMYRCASSSRERTYEQYFGPGTRLTVT.